This TCR beta chain comes out of a study of shared clonotypes between healthy human individuals. The repertoire was sequenced with immunoSEQ multiplex PCR; TCRdb's copy has only in-frame clones and lacks some. The table records over 2 million clones, 90% to 95% of them present only once. CDR3 length: 16 amino acids. The junction had 2 bases not matched to a gene; V was cut back by 4 bases and J by 0 bases. Germline V gene data show CDR1 as SEHNR and CDR2 as FQNEAQ (reference sequence). What was sequenced was naive CD4+ T cells sorted from blood. Indicated subset: CD45RA+ positively selected. The chain links TRBV7-9 to TRBJ2-2, with TRBD2 matching over 10 bases. The TCR originated in a man between 18 and 29 years old in good health. CDR3 amino acids: CASSYGTSANTGELFF. In DNA form, the CDR3 reads TGTGCCAGCAGCTACGGGACTAGCGCGAACACCGGGGAGCTGTTTTTT.